This TCR beta chain was sequenced in a study of T cells in Graves' hyperthyroidism and ophthalmopathy. RNA transcripts yielded amplified TCR beta CDR3 regions. The primer set for the first-round RT-PCR of the TCR CDR3 was HTBI. TCRdb passed the multiplex PCR reads through MiXCR, listing each CDR3 protein once. There are hundreds of thousands of distinct CDR3 sequences in the sample; roughly 46% occur only once, and 6.5% to 9% lies in the top ten. Germline CDR1 is MGHDK and CDR2 is SYGVNS. The CDR3 is 12 residues long. Trimming took 6 bases from V and 10 from J, leaving 10 bases between them. Any patient presenting with uncontrolled infection, other autoimmune disease, pregnancy or lactation was left out.

The genes are TRBV25-1 and TRBJ1-6, with a tentative D call TRBD1 (5 bases). Sequencing was performed on peripheral blood or thyroid tissue (not recorded which). The TCR originated in a woman between 18 and 29 years old with Graves' hyperthyroidism. Written as DNA, the CDR3 is TGTGCCAGCAGAGGGGTCGAGTCACCCCTCCACTTT. This gives the protein CASRGVESPLHF.